Detailed here is one T cell receptor beta chain. The antigen is unknown. The sample comes from a study of T cells in Graves' hyperthyroidism and ophthalmopathy. Study outcomes and limitations: A model using 13 V-J features told ophthalmopathy apart from stable hyperthyroidism.

V shed 6 bases, J shed 7 bases, and the junction held 6 bases outside the gene matches. Germline loops: CDR1 DFQATT, CDR2 SNEGSKA (reference sequence). This CDR3 comprises 13 residues. Using approximately 10 ml of fresh peripheral blood, PBMCs were prepared. The TCR beta CDR3 regions underwent amplification using RNA transcripts as the source. In the first-round RT-PCR of the TCR CDR3, the HTBI primer set was used. One entry per CDR3 protein results from TCRdb running MiXCR on the multiplex PCR reads. The table records a few hundred thousand distinct CDR3 sequences, about a sixth of them present only once.

The clonotype originates from a young woman with Graves' hyperthyroidism. The chain recombines TRBV20-1 with TRBJ2-2, with 9 bases identical to TRBD2. The sequencing sample was made of blood. The CDR3 region has the DNA TGCAGTGCGGGGGGACTAGCCGGCGGGGAGCTGTTTTTT. As protein: CSAGGLAGGELFF.